The source of this TCR beta chain is a study of blood T cell repertoires in COVID-19. The repertoire was sequenced with immunoSEQ multiplex PCR; TCRdb's copy has only in-frame clones and lacks some. Among around 270,000 clones listed, about 87% were seen once. Sequencing was carried out using peripheral blood. This clonotype was sampled from a woman aged 45 to 65 with acute or convalescent COVID-19.

CDR3 region: CASSATGSHSYEQYF. CDR3 bases: TGTGCCAGCAGCGCAACCGGGAGCCACTCCTACGAGCAGTACTTC. The rearrangement joins TRBV9 to TRBJ2-7; perhaps TRBD2 as D (6 bases). CDR1 is SGDLS, CDR2 YYNGEE, per germline. There are 15 residues in the CDR3. Trimming cost V 3 bases and J 0 bases, with 13 bases left between them.